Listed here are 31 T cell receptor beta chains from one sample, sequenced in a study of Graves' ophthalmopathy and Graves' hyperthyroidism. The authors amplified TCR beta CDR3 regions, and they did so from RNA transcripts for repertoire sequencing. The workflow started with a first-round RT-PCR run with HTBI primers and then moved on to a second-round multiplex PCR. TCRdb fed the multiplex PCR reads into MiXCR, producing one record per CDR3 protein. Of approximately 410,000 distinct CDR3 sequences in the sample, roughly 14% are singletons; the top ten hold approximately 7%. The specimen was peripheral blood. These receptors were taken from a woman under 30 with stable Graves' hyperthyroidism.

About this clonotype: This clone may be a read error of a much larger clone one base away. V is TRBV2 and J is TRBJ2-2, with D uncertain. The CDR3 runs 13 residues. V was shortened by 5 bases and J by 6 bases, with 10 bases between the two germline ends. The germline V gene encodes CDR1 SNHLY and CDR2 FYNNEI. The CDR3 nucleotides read TGTGCCAGCAGTCCGGTTCTACCCGGGGAGCTGTTTTTT. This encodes CASSPVLPGELFF.

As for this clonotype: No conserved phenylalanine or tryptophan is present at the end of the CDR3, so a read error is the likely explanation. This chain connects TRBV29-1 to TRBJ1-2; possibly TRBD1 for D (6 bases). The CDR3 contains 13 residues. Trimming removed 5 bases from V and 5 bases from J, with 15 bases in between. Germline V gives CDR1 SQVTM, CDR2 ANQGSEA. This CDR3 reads CSVKPTGAYGYTY. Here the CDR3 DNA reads TGCAGCGTTAAGCCGACAGGCGCATATGGCTACACCTAC.

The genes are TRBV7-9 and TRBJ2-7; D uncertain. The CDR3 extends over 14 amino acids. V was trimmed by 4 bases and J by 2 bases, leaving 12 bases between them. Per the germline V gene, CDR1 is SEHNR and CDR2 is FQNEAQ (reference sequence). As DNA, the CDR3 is TGTGCCAGCAGCTCATACTACGGAGCCTACGAGCAGTACTTC. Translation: CASSSYYGAYEQYF.

CDR3 sequence: CASKTHSGDATGTGSPLHF. Here the CDR3 DNA reads TGTGCCAGCAAAACTCATTCAGGGGACGCAACGGGGACGGGTTCACCCCTCCACTTT. V is TRBV6-2 or TRBV6-3 and J is TRBJ1-6; a possible D gene is TRBD1 (6 bases). The V gene lost 7 bases and the J gene lost 9 bases, with 31 bases spanning the gap. This CDR3 has 19 residues. CDR1 is MNHEY and CDR2 is SVGEGT in the germline V gene.

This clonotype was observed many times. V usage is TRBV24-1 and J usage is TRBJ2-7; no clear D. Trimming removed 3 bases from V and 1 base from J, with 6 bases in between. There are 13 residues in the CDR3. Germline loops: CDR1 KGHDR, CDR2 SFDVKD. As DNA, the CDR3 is TGTGCCACCAGTGATATAGGATCCTACGAGCAGTACTTC. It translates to CATSDIGSYEQYF.

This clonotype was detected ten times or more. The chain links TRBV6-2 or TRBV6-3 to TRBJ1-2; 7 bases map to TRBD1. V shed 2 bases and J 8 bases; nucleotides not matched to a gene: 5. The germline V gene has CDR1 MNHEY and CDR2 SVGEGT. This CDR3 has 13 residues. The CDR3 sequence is CASSYRGQRGYTF. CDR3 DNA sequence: TGTGCCAGCAGTTACAGGGGACAGCGGGGCTACACCTTC.

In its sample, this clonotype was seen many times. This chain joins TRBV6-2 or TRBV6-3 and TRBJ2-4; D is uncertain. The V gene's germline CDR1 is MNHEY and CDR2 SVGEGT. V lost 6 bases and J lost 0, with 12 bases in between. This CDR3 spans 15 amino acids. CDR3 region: CASSSNSVAKNIQYF. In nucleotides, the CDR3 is TGTGCCAGCAGCAGCAACTCCGTAGCCAAAAACATTCAGTACTTC.

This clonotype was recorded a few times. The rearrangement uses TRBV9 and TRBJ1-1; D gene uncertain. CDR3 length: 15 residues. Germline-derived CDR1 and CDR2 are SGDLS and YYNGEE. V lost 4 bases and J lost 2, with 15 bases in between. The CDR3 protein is CASSPSLGPNTEAFF. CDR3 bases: TGTGCCAGCAGCCCCAGTTTGGGCCCAAACACTGAAGCTTTCTTT.

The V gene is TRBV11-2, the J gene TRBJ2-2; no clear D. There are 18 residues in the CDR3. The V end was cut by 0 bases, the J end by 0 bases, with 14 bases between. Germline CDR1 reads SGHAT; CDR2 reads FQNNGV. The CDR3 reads CASSLDLITVANTGELFF. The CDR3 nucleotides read TGTGCCAGCAGCTTAGATCTAATCACGGTCGCGAACACCGGGGAGCTGTTTTTT.

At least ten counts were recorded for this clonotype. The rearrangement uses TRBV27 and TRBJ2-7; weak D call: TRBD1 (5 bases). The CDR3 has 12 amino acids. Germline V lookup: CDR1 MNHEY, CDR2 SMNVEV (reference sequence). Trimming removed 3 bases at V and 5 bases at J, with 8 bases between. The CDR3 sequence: CASSLAGNEQYF. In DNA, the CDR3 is TGTGCCAGCAGTTTGGCAGGGAACGAGCAGTACTTC.

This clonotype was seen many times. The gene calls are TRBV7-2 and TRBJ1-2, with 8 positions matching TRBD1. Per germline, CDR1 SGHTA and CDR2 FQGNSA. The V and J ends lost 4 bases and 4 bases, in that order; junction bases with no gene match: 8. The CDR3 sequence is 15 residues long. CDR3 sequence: CASSSYRQGSYGYTF. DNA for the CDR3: TGTGCCAGCAGCTCATATAGACAGGGGAGCTATGGCTACACCTTC.

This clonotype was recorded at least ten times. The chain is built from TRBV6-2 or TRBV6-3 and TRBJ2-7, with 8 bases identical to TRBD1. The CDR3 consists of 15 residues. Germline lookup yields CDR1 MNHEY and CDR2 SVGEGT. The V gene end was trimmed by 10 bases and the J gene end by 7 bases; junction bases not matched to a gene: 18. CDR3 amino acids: CATKDPRGLEEEQYF. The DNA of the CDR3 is TGTGCCACCAAGGACCCCAGGGGGCTAGAGGAAGAGCAGTACTTC.

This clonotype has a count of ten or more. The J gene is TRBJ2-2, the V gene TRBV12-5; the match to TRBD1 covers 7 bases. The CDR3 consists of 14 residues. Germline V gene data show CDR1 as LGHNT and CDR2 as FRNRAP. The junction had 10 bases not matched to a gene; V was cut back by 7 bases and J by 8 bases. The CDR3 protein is CASASGQLGGELFF. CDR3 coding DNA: TGTGCTAGTGCCTCGGGACAGCTGGGGGGGGAGCTGTTTTTT.

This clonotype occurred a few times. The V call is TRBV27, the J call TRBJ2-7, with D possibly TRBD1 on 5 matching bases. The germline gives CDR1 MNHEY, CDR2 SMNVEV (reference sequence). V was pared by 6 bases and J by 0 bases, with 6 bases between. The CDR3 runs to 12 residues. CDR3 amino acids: CASRGLSYEQYF. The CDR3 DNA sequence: TGTGCCAGCAGGGGGCTCTCCTACGAGCAGTACTTC.

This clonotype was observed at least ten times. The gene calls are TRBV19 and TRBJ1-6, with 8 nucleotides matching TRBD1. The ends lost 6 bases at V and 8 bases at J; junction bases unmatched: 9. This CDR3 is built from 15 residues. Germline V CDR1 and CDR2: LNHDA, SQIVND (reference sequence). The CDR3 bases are TGTGCCAGTAGACGTACCGGGACAGGTGATTCACCCCTCCACTTT. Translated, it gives CASRRTGTGDSPLHF.

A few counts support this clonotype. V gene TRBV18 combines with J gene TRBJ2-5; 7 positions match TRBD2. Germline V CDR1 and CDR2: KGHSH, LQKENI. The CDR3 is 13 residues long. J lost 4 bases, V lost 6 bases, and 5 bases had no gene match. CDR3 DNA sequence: TGTGCCAGCTCTCCAGCGGGGATAGAGACCCAGTACTTC. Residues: CASSPAGIETQYF.

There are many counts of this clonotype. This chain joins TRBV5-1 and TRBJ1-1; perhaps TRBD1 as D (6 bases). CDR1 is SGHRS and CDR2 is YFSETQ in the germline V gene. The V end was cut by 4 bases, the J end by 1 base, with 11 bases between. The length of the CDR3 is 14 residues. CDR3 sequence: CASSMDRGNTEAFF. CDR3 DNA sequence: TGCGCCAGCAGCATGGACAGAGGGAACACTGAAGCTTTCTTT.

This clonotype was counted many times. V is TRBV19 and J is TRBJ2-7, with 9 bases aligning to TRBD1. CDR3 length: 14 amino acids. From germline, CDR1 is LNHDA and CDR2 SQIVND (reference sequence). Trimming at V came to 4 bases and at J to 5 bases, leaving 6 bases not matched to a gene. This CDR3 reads CASSKRGQGDEQYF. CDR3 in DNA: TGTGCCAGTAGTAAGAGGGGACAGGGCGACGAGCAGTACTTC.

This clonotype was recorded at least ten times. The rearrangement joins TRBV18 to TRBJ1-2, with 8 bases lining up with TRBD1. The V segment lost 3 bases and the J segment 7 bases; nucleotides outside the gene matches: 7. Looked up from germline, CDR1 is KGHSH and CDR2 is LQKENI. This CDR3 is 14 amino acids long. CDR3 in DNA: TGTGCCAGCTCACCCCCGGGACAGGCGGGTGGCTACACCTTC. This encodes CASSPPGQAGGYTF. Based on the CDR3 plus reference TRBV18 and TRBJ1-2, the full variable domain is NAGVMQNPRHLVRRRGQEARLRCSPMKGHSHVYWYRQLPEEGLKFMVYLQKENIIDESGMPKERFSAEFPKEGPSILRIQQVVRGDSAAYFCASSPPGQAGGYTFGSGTRLTVV.

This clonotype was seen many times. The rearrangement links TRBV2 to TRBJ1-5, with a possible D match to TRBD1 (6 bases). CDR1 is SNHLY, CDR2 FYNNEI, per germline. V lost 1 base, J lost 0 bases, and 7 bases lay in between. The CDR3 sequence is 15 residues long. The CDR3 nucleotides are TGTGCCAGCAGTGAAGACAGGGATAGCAATCAGCCCCAGCATTTT. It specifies CASSEDRDSNQPQHF. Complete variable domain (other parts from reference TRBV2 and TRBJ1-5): EPEVTQTPSHQVTQMGQEVILRCVPISNHLYFYWYRQILGQKVEFLVSFYNNEISEKSEIFDDQFSVERPDGSNFTLKIRSTKLEDSAMYFCASSEDRDSNQPQHFGDGTRLSIL.

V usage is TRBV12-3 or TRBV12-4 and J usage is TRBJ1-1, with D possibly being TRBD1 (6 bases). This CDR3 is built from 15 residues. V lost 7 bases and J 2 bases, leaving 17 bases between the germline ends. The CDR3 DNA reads TGTGCCAGCACCTACCAGGGGACGACTAACACTGAAGCTTTCTTT. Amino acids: CASTYQGTTNTEAFF.

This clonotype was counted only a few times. CDR3: CASSLEGLIFNYGYTF. CDR3 nucleotides: TGTGCCAGCAGCTTAGAGGGACTCATCTTTAACTATGGCTACACCTTC. The V and J genes are TRBV11-1 and TRBJ1-2, with D possibly TRBD1 on 5 matching bases. The germline V gene has CDR1 SGHAT and CDR2 FQDESV (reference sequence). The V end was cut by 1 base, the J end by 1 base, with 13 bases between. This CDR3 is 16 amino acids long.

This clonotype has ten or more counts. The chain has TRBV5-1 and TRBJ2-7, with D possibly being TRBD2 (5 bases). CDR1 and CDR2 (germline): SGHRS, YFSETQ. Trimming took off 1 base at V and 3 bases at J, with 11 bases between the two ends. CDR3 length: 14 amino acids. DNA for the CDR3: TGCGCCAGCAGCTTGTCCGGGGAACTCTACGAGCAGTACTTC. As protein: CASSLSGELYEQYF.

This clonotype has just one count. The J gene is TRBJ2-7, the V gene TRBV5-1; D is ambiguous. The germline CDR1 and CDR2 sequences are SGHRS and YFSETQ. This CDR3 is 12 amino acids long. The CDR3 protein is CACSLEIGEQYV. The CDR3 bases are TGCGCCTGCAGCTTGGAGATTGGCGAGCAGTACGTC.

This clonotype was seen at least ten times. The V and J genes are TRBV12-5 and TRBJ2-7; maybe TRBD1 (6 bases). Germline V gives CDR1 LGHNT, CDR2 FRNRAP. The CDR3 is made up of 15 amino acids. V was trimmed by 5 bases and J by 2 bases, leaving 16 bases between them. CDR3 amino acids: CASGVAGEIPYEQYF. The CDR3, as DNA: TGTGCTAGTGGTGTCGCAGGGGAAATCCCCTACGAGCAGTACTTC.

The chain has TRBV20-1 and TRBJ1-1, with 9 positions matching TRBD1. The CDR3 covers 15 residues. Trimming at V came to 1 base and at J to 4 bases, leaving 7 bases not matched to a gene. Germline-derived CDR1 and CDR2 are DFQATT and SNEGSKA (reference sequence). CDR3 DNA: TGCAGTGCTAGAGGTTATACAGGGGGCGGCACTGAAGCTTTCTTT. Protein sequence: CSARGYTGGGTEAFF.

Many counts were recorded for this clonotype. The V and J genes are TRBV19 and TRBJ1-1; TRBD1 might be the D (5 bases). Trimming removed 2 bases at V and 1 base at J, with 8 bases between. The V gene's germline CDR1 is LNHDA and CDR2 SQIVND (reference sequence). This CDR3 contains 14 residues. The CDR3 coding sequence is TGTGCCAGTAGTATAAGGGGACCGAACACTGAAGCTTTCTTT. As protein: CASSIRGPNTEAFF. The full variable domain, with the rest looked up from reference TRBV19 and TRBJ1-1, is DGGITQSPKYLFRKEGQNVTLSCEQNLNHDAMYWYRQDPGQGLRLIYYSQIVNDFQKGDIAEGYSVSREKKESFPLTVTSAQKNPTAFYLCASSIRGPNTEAFFGQGTRLTVV.

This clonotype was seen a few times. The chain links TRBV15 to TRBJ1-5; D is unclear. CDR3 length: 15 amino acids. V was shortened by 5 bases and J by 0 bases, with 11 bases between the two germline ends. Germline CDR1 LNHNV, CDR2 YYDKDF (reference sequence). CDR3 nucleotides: TGTGCCACCAGCTCTGGCCGCCTTAGCAATCAGCCCCAGCATTTT. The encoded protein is CATSSGRLSNQPQHF.

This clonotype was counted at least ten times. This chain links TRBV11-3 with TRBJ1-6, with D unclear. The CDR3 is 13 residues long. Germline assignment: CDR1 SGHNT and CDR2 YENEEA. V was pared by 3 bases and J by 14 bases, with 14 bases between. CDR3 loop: CASSLTPGGTLHF. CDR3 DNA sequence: TGTGCCAGCAGCTTGACCCCCGGCGGAACCCTCCACTTT.

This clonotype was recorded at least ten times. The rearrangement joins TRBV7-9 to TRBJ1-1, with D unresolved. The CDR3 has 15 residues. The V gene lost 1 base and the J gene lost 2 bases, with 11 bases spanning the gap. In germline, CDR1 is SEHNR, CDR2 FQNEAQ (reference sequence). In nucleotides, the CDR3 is TGTGCCAGCAGCTTAGAGGAAGTTAAAAACACTGAAGCTTTCTTT. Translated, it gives CASSLEEVKNTEAFF.

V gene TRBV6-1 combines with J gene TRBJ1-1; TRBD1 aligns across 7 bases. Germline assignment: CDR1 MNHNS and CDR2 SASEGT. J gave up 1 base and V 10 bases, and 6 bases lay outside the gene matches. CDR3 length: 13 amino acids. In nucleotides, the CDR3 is TGTGCCACGACAGGGACGGCGAACACTGAAGCTTTCTTT. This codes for CATTGTANTEAFF.